These 2 T cell receptor beta chains came from one sample sequenced in a study of Ad26.COV2.S vaccination and SARS-CoV-2 variants. The table came from immunoSEQ multiplex PCR; TCRdb's copy has only in-frame clones and leaves some out. The sample records about 440,000 clones, 90% being singletons. Indicated treatment: about 20 received Ad26.COV2.S at low or high dose, single or two shots; several received placebo; per-sample allocation not given. All samples were drawn on day 63, counting from the first vaccine or placebo injection. The sample was peripheral blood, taken in a trial of Ad26.COV2.S vaccine versus placebo. Receptor source: a person aged 18-60 years who received the Ad26.COV2.S COVID-19 vaccine or a placebo.

This sequence joins TRBV27 and TRBJ2-2, with 9 positions matching TRBD1. Looked up from germline, CDR1 is MNHEY and CDR2 is SMNVEV (reference sequence). The CDR3 is 19 residues long. J was trimmed by 3 bases and V by 3 bases; bases with no gene match: 14. In DNA form, the CDR3 reads TGTGCCAGCAGTTTCCGCCCCCCGGGACAGGGTATGGACACCGGGGAGCTGTTTTTT. Translated: CASSFRPPGQGMDTGELFF.

In this sample, this clone turned up a few times. The chain couples TRBV1 to TRBJ2-7; the table's TRBD2 call for D was not verified on the DNA. TRBV1 is tagged as a pseudogene. The length of the CDR3 is 16 residues. The CDR3 nucleotides read TGCACCAGCAGCCAAGATAAGGCTAGCGGGAGCCACGAGCAGTACTTC. Residues: CTSSQDKASGSHEQYF.